The 27 T cell receptor beta chains below were found in one sample sequenced in a study of shared clonotypes between healthy human individuals. TCRdb keeps only in-frame clones here, not all; method: immunoSEQ multiplex PCR. The repertoire has millions of clones, over 85% of them found once; the top ten carry under 0.15%. Sequenced sample: naive CD4+ T cells sorted from blood. The subset here: CD45RA+ positively selected. The receptors here all came from a man in his late teens or twenties in good health.

The gene calls are TRBV9 and TRBJ2-7; tentatively, D is TRBD1 or TRBD2 (5 bases each). The CDR3 is 13 residues long. Trimming removed 3 bases at V and 2 bases at J, with 9 bases between. Per the germline V gene, CDR1 is SGDLS and CDR2 is YYNGEE. CDR3 sequence: CASSGGPTYEQYF. Here the CDR3 DNA reads TGTGCCAGCAGCGGGGGACCCACCTACGAGCAGTACTTC.

The V and J genes are TRBV6-1 and TRBJ2-1; no clear D. This CDR3 contains 11 residues. V was trimmed by 4 bases and J by 6 bases, leaving 4 bases between them. Germline lookup yields CDR1 MNHNS and CDR2 SASEGT. DNA for the CDR3: TGTGCCAGCAGTGTCAGCAATGAGCAGTTCTTC. As protein: CASSVSNEQFF.

The chain employs TRBV30 and TRBJ1-6; a weak D match, TRBD1 (5 bases). The V gene lost 1 base and the J gene lost 13 bases, with 17 bases spanning the gap. CDR3 size: 14 residues. Germline-derived CDR1 and CDR2 are GTSNPN and SVGIG (reference sequence). The CDR3 loop is CAWSDSRNRDPLHF. For the CDR3, the DNA is TGTGCCTGGAGTGATTCACGCAACCGGGACCCCCTCCACTTT.

About this clone: The sample contains more than one DNA sequence encoding this CDR3. The chain employs TRBV7-9 and TRBJ2-7; D possibly corresponds to TRBD1 (5 bases). This CDR3 region has 14 residues. Between the trimmed V and J ends, which lost 1 base and 5 bases, there was a span of 12 bases. From germline, CDR1 is SEHNR and CDR2 FQNEAQ (reference sequence). CDR3 residues: CASSLVGTGNEQYF. Written as DNA, the CDR3 is TGTGCCAGCAGCTTAGTGGGAACAGGAAACGAGCAGTACTTC.

This clone was seen just once. This chain joins TRBV18 and TRBJ1-5, with TRBD1 matching over 8 bases. The germline CDR1 and CDR2 sequences are KGHSH and LQKENI. Trimming took 6 bases from V and 4 from J; bases not matched to a gene: 20. The CDR3 runs 19 residues. CDR3 DNA: TGTGCCAGCTCGTTAAGGGGGGACAGGCTCAAGGAGTTAAATCAGCCCCAGCATTTT. Amino acid sequence: CASSLRGDRLKELNQPQHF.

J is TRBJ1-2 and V is TRBV7-2; tentatively, D is TRBD1 (5 bases). This CDR3 has 15 amino acids. CDR1 and CDR2 from the germline V gene are SGHTA and FQGNSA. The V end was cut by 5 bases, the J end by 0 bases, with 13 bases between. CDR3 coding DNA: TGTGCCAGCAGCCTAGGGGAGGGAGCTAACTATGGCTACACCTTC. Translation: CASSLGEGANYGYTF.

J is TRBJ2-7 and V is TRBV7-2; TRBD2 aligns across 9 bases. Germline CDR1 is SGHTA and CDR2 is FQGNSA. The CDR3 consists of 16 residues. Trimming removed 0 bases from V and 3 bases from J; junction bases left unmatched: 6. CDR3 loop: CASSLASGGFIYEQYF. CDR3 coding DNA: TGTGCCAGCAGCTTAGCTAGCGGGGGCTTTATCTACGAGCAGTACTTC. Filled out from reference TRBV7-2 and TRBJ2-7, the complete variable domain reads GAGVSQSPSNKVTEKGKDVELRCDPISGHTALYWYRQSLGQGLEFLIYFQGNSAPDKSGLPSDRFSAERTGGSVSTLTIQRTQQEDSAVYLCASSLASGGFIYEQYFGPGTRLTVT.

V is TRBV9 and J is TRBJ2-3, with D maybe TRBD1 (5 bases). V lost 0 bases to trimming and J lost 3 bases, with 11 bases between them. From germline, CDR1 is SGDLS and CDR2 YYNGEE. There are 15 residues in the CDR3. The CDR3 coding sequence is TGTGCCAGCAGCGTAGTTCAGGGCGAGACAGATACGCAGTATTTT. It codes for CASSVVQGETDTQYF.

The gene calls are TRBV6-6 and TRBJ1-5, with D unresolved. Germline V gene sequence: CDR1 MNHNY, CDR2 SVGAGI (reference sequence). Between the trimmed V and J ends, which lost 5 bases and 4 bases, there was a span of 9 bases. CDR3 length equals 13 residues. CDR3 amino acids: CASSGQANQPQHF. The CDR3 DNA follows: TGTGCCAGCAGTGGGCAGGCAAATCAGCCCCAGCATTTT.

V and J are TRBV5-1 and TRBJ2-3; a weak D match, TRBD2 (7 bases). This CDR3 is 15 amino acids long. Looked up from germline, CDR1 is SGHRS and CDR2 is YFSETQ. V lost 5 bases, J lost 3 bases, and 16 bases lay in between. The CDR3 loop reads CASSPPRGPTDTQYF. The CDR3, as DNA: TGCGCCAGCAGTCCCCCGCGGGGGCCGACAGATACGCAGTATTTT.

Comment on this clone: Other nucleotide sequences from this sample produce the same CDR3. The chain joins TRBV11-3 to TRBJ2-7; 12 bases are a match to TRBD1. V was clipped by 4 bases and J by 4 bases; unmatched bases: 5. This CDR3 region has 15 residues. Germline-derived CDR1 and CDR2 are SGHNT and YENEEA. The CDR3 coding sequence is TGTGCCAGCAGCTCCGGGACAGGGGGCTCTTACGAGCAGTACTTC. It is translated as CASSSGTGGSYEQYF.

CDR3 DNA: TGTGCCAGCATGGGAGGAAACACCATATATTTT. Residues: CASMGGNTIYF. This sequence joins TRBV6-5 and TRBJ1-3; D uncertain. V lost 7 bases to trimming and J lost 4 bases, with 5 bases between them. CDR3 length equals 11 residues. Germline CDR1 MNHEY, CDR2 SVGAGI.

This chain connects TRBV5-1 to TRBJ2-3; perhaps TRBD2 as D (6 bases). V lost 4 bases and J 2 bases, leaving 11 bases between the germline ends. Germline V CDR1 and CDR2: SGHRS, YFSETQ. The CDR3 consists of 14 residues. CDR3 bases: TGCGCCAGCAGCCCACGCGGGGCCACAGATACGCAGTATTTT. This gives the protein CASSPRGATDTQYF.

The chain links TRBV2 to TRBJ2-7; D uncertain. The CDR3 is made up of 11 amino acids. The germline V gene encodes CDR1 SNHLY and CDR2 FYNNEI. The ends were cut back, 5 bases at V and 6 bases at J, with 8 bases in the middle. CDR3 DNA sequence: TGTGCCAGCAGTTCGGCTGCCGAGCAGTACTTC. Translation: CASSSAAEQYF.

CDR3 coding DNA: TGTGCCAGCAGCTTAAATGCAGGGCAAGAGACCCAGTACTTC. Protein sequence: CASSLNAGQETQYF. V and J are TRBV7-2 and TRBJ2-5; tentative D call: TRBD1 (5 bases). V shed 2 bases and J shed 2 bases, with 9 bases lying between them. This CDR3 contains 14 residues. Germline CDR1 SGHTA, CDR2 FQGNSA.

On this clone: One end of the junction does not line up with germline, which may come from a read error. The V gene is TRBV5-1, the J gene TRBJ2-2; D gene ambiguous. This CDR3 is built from 14 residues. Germline CDR1 and CDR2: SGHRS and YFSETQ. The CDR3 sequence: CASRLDGNTGELFF. CDR3 sequence (DNA): TGCGCCAGCAGATTGGACGGGAACACCGGGGAGCTGTTTTTT.

The CDR3 reads CASSYRGEKLFF. The CDR3 DNA sequence: TGTGCCAGCAGTTATCGGGGCGAAAAACTGTTTTTT. V is TRBV28 and J is TRBJ1-4; the D gene is possibly TRBD1 (5 bases). The germline gives CDR1 MDHEN, CDR2 SYDVKM. Trimming shortened V by 4 bases and J by 8 bases, and 8 bases separated the two germline ends. CDR3 length equals 12 residues.

The genes are TRBV11-2 and TRBJ2-1, with D hard to call. This CDR3 contains 16 residues. Trimming removed 5 bases from V and 8 bases from J, with 22 bases in between. Germline-derived CDR1 and CDR2 are SGHAT and FQNNGV. Here the CDR3 reads CASSVAGPRLWDEQFF. The CDR3 bases are TGTGCCAGCAGCGTGGCCGGGCCCCGTTTATGGGATGAGCAGTTCTTC. The entire variable domain, with the rest obtained from reference TRBV11-2 and TRBJ2-1, is as follows: EAGVAQSPRYKIIEKRQSVAFWCNPISGHATLYWYQQILGQGPKLLIQFQNNGVVDDSQLPKDRFSAERLKGVDSTLKIQPAKLEDSAVYLCASSVAGPRLWDEQFFGPGTRLTVL.

The genes are TRBV7-3 and TRBJ1-1; TRBD1 matches 8 bases. The CDR3 sequence is 16 residues long. The J segment lost 0 bases and the V segment lost 5 bases, leaving 8 bases of the junction unmatched. Germline lookup yields CDR1 SGHTA and CDR2 FQGTGA. The chain's CDR3 is CASSSVPGGLNTEAFF. The CDR3 DNA is TGTGCCAGCAGCAGCGTCCCAGGGGGCCTGAACACTGAAGCTTTCTTT.

The genes are TRBV29-1 and TRBJ2-1; 9 positions agree with TRBD1. The CDR3 runs to 15 residues. CDR1 SQVTM and CDR2 ANQGSEA come from the germline V gene. The junction had 14 bases not matched to a gene; V was cut back by 7 bases and J by 7 bases. As DNA, the CDR3 is TGCAGCGCTCTCCCTTCCGGGACAGGGAGTAATGAGCAGTTCTTC. It codes for CSALPSGTGSNEQFF.

This chain joins TRBV7-2 and TRBJ1-6; TRBD1 is a possible D gene (6 bases). The V gene's germline CDR1 is SGHTA and CDR2 FQGNSA. This CDR3 comprises 15 residues. Trimming took off 1 base at V and 10 bases at J, with 14 bases between the two ends. CDR3 amino acids: CASSLGVLTGSPLHF. In nucleotides, the CDR3 is TGTGCCAGCAGCTTAGGAGTCCTTACAGGGTCACCCCTCCACTTT.

CDR3 region: CASSEAGTGVGETQYF. The CDR3 bases are TGTGCCAGCAGTGAGGCCGGGACAGGGGTCGGGGAGACCCAGTACTTC. The rearrangement joins TRBV6-1 to TRBJ2-5; TRBD1 aligns across 10 bases. The J segment lost 5 bases and the V segment lost 3 bases, leaving 9 bases of the junction unmatched. There are 16 residues in the CDR3. Germline CDR1 MNHNS, CDR2 SASEGT.

The chain has TRBV2 and TRBJ2-7; D unclear. The CDR3 contains 14 residues. Germline CDR1 SNHLY, CDR2 FYNNEI. The V end lost 6 bases, the J end lost 0 bases, and 12 bases lay between the germline ends. For the CDR3, the DNA is TGTGCCAGCAGATACTCAGTAAACTCCTACGAGCAGTACTTC. It translates to CASRYSVNSYEQYF.

J is TRBJ2-7 and V is TRBV28, with a tentative D call TRBD1 (6 bases). V was clipped by 5 bases and J by 3 bases, with 20 bases between them. The CDR3 extends over 16 amino acids. Per germline, CDR1 MDHEN and CDR2 SYDVKM. In nucleotides, the CDR3 is TGTGCCAGCAGTACCCCCGGACAGATTAATGGCTACGAGCAGTACTTC. Amino acids: CASSTPGQINGYEQYF.

Written as DNA, the CDR3 is TGTGCCAGCAGCTTAAAACTAGCGGGAGTCGGTGAGCAGTTCTTC. Translation: CASSLKLAGVGEQFF. V usage is TRBV7-2 and J usage is TRBJ2-1, with 11 bases lining up with TRBD2. CDR1 and CDR2 (germline): SGHTA, FQGNSA. J was trimmed by 9 bases and V by 2 bases; bases with no gene match: 6. The CDR3 is 15 residues long. The complete variable domain, with remaining parts taken from reference TRBV7-2 and TRBJ2-1, reads GAGVSQSPSNKVTEKGKDVELRCDPISGHTALYWYRQSLGQGLEFLIYFQGNSAPDKSGLPSDRFSAERTGGSVSTLTIQRTQQEDSAVYLCASSLKLAGVGEQFFGPGTRLTVL.

The V gene is TRBV18, the J gene TRBJ1-1, with 7 bases matching TRBD1. The CDR3 sequence is 16 residues long. Trimming cost V 3 bases and J 2 bases; bases outside gene matches: 9. The germline V gene encodes CDR1 KGHSH and CDR2 LQKENI. CDR3 region: CASSPGTVSFNTEAFF. The CDR3 coding sequence is TGTGCCAGCTCACCTGGGACAGTTAGTTTTAACACTGAAGCTTTCTTT.

The chain combines TRBV19 with TRBJ1-2; a weak D match, TRBD1 (6 bases). The CDR3 spans 12 residues. Trimming removed 3 bases from V and 4 bases from J, with 6 bases in between. The V gene's germline CDR1 is LNHDA and CDR2 SQIVND (reference sequence). The CDR3, as DNA: TGTGCCAGTAGTATGGACAGCTATGGCTACACCTTC. It specifies CASSMDSYGYTF.